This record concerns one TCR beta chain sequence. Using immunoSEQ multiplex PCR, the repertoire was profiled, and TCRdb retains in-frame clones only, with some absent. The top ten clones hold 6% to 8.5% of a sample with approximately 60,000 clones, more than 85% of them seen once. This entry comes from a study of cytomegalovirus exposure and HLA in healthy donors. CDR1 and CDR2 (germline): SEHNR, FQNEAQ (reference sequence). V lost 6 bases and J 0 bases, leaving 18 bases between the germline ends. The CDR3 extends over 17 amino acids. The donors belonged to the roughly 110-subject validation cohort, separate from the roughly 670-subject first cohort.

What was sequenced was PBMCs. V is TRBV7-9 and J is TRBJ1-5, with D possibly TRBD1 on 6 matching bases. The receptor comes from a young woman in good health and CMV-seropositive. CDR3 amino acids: CASSGPGVGFSNQPQHF. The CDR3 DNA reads TGTGCCAGCAGTGGCCCAGGGGTTGGATTTAGCAATCAGCCCCAGCATTTT.